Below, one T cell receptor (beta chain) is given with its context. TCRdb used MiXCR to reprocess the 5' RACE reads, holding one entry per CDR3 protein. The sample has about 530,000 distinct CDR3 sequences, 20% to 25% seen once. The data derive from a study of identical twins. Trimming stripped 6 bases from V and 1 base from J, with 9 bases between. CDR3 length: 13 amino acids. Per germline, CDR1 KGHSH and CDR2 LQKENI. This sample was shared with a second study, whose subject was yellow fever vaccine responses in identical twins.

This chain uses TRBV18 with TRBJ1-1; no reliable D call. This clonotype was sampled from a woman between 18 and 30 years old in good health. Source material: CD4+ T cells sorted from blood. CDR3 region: CASSPDSNTEAFF. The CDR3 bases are TGTGCCAGCTCCCCAGACTCGAACACTGAAGCTTTCTTT.